The clone carrying this T cell receptor beta chain was seen once. The data derive from a study of blood T cell repertoires in COVID-19. The V segment lost 2 bases and the J segment 4 bases; nucleotides outside the gene matches: 12. CDR1 GTSNPN and CDR2 SVGIG come from the germline V gene (reference sequence). This CDR3 comprises 16 residues. Source study methods: Reference gene primer amplification yielded estimated nucleated cell counts. The repertoire was sequenced with immunoSEQ multiplex PCR; TCRdb's copy has only in-frame clones and lacks some. V and J calls and clone size are as listed in that table; D and trimming were resolved from the DNA. The sample lists 300,000 to 400,000 clones, 65% to 90% occurring once.

The sample taken for sequencing was peripheral blood. The TCR originated in a human donor in a cohort sampled during active COVID-19. The chain joins TRBV30 to TRBJ1-2; TRBD1 matches at 8 bases. CDR3 bases: TGTGCCTGGAGTCCGAGACAGGGGCCCATTACCTATGGCTACACCTTC. This encodes CAWSPRQGPITYGYTF.